Listed here are 25 T cell receptor beta chains from one sample, sequenced in a study of shared clonotypes between healthy human individuals. Using immunoSEQ multiplex PCR, the repertoire was profiled, and TCRdb retains in-frame clones only, with some absent. The sample carries about 1.1 million clones, approximately 80% recorded once. Sequencing was carried out using memory CD4+ T cells from PBMCs. As for subset: CD45RA-negative fraction. The receptors originated from a man in his late teens or twenties in good health. Some clones in this sample may be carry-over from other donors' samples.

The rearrangement joins TRBV2 to TRBJ1-2, with D possibly being TRBD1 (6 bases). CDR1 is SNHLY and CDR2 is FYNNEI in the germline V gene. The CDR3 sequence is 14 residues long. V lost 1 base to trimming and J lost 6 bases, with 12 bases between them. The CDR3 region has the DNA TGTGCCAGCAGTGAAGGCAGGGGATTCAATGGCTACACCTTC. Protein: CASSEGRGFNGYTF.

The chain has TRBV18 and TRBJ1-1, with D possibly TRBD1 on 5 matching bases. The CDR3 is 15 residues long. V was shortened by 2 bases and J by 1 base, with 11 bases between the two germline ends. Germline loops: CDR1 KGHSH, CDR2 LQKENI. The CDR3: CASSPSQVKNTEAFF. DNA for the CDR3: TGTGCCAGCTCACCATCACAGGTTAAGAACACTGAAGCTTTCTTT.

The J gene is TRBJ2-2, the V gene TRBV5-1; 7 nucleotides agree with TRBD1. CDR1 and CDR2 (germline): SGHRS, YFSETQ. The CDR3 covers 14 residues. The ends lost 4 bases at V and 6 bases at J; junction bases unmatched: 6. This chain's CDR3 is CASSRDSSPGELFF. The CDR3 nucleotides read TGCGCCAGCAGCCGGGACAGCTCACCCGGGGAGCTGTTTTTT. The entire variable domain, with the rest obtained from reference TRBV5-1 and TRBJ2-2, is as follows: KAGVTQTPRYLIKTRGQQVTLSCSPISGHRSVSWYQQTPGQGLQFLFEYFSETQRNKGNFPGRFSGRQFSNSRSEMNVSTLELGDSALYLCASSRDSSPGELFFGEGSRLTVL.

The V call is TRBV4-3, the J call TRBJ1-2; maybe TRBD1 (5 bases). The CDR3 runs 14 residues. The V and J ends lost 4 bases and 8 bases respectively, with 17 bases between them. From germline, CDR1 is LGHNA and CDR2 YSLEER. The CDR3 sequence is CASSRSRASGGYTF. CDR3 in DNA: TGCGCCAGCAGCCGGAGCAGGGCATCTGGGGGCTACACCTTC.

The rearrangement links TRBV15 to TRBJ1-2; 7 positions match TRBD1. CDR1 is LNHNV and CDR2 is YYDKDF in the germline V gene (reference sequence). The V and J ends lost 5 bases and 8 bases, in that order; junction bases with no gene match: 14. The CDR3 is 15 residues long. Here the CDR3 DNA reads TGTGCCACCAGCGACGTGTTGAAGGGGGCGCGCGGCTACACCTTC. Amino acid sequence: CATSDVLKGARGYTF. The complete variable domain, with remaining parts taken from reference TRBV15 and TRBJ1-2, reads DAMVIQNPRYQVTQFGKPVTLSCSQTLNHNVMYWYQQKSSQAPKLLFHYYDKDFNNEADTPDNFQSRRPNTSFCFLDIRSPGLGDTAMYLCATSDVLKGARGYTFGSGTRLTVV.

This chain joins TRBV28 and TRBJ2-7; TRBD2 agrees at 12 bases. CDR1 is MDHEN and CDR2 is SYDVKM in the germline V gene. This CDR3 comprises 14 residues. The V segment lost 5 bases and the J segment 5 bases; nucleotides outside the gene matches: 4. The CDR3 sequence is CASSRLAGVHEQYF. CDR3 DNA: TGTGCCAGCAGTAGACTAGCGGGAGTCCACGAGCAGTACTTC.

The J gene is TRBJ2-4, the V gene TRBV5-1; a possible D gene is TRBD1 (5 bases). CDR3 length: 15 residues. Trimming stripped 4 bases from V and 11 bases from J, with 22 bases between. Germline CDR1 is SGHRS and CDR2 is YFSETQ. CDR3 DNA: TGCGCCAGCAGCCTCCCCTCAGCGACAGATTCTCTTCAGTACTTC. Amino acid sequence: CASSLPSATDSLQYF.

The CDR3 sequence is CASSEFEETQYF. Written as DNA, the CDR3 is TGTGCCAGCAGTGAATTTGAAGAGACCCAGTACTTC. The chain links TRBV6-1 to TRBJ2-5; D unclear. The CDR3 is 12 amino acids. The V end lost 2 bases, the J end lost 3 bases, and 4 bases lay between the germline ends. Germline lookup yields CDR1 MNHNS and CDR2 SASEGT.

This chain connects TRBV5-6 to TRBJ2-7, with a possible D match to TRBD2 (6 bases). Germline assignment: CDR1 SGHDT and CDR2 YYEEEE. This CDR3 comprises 17 residues. V was cut by 1 base and J by 6 bases, with 23 bases left in between. The CDR3 nucleotides read TGTGCCAGCAGCTTGTTACTTTCGGCGGGACCTTCGGGCGAGCAGTACTTC. Translating gives CASSLLLSAGPSGEQYF.

The V gene is TRBV6-5, the J gene TRBJ2-1, with D perhaps being TRBD1 or TRBD2 (7 bases each). CDR3 length equals 13 residues. CDR1 and CDR2 (germline): MNHEY, SVGAGI. Trimming took off 6 bases at V and 10 bases at J, with 16 bases between the two ends. CDR3 sequence (DNA): TGTGCCAGCAGCCCTCCCCAGGGGGGGGAGCAGTTCTTC. It specifies CASSPPQGGEQFF.

Regarding this clone: In the same sample, other DNA sequences code for this CDR3. The gene calls are TRBV5-1 and TRBJ1-2, with D unresolved. CDR1 and CDR2 from the germline V gene are SGHRS and YFSETQ. The CDR3 sequence is 14 residues long. The V end was cut by 0 bases, the J end by 3 bases, with 9 bases between. The CDR3 DNA sequence: TGCGCCAGCAGCTTGGGGAGGGTAGACTATGGCTACACCTTC. Translating it yields CASSLGRVDYGYTF.

The chain carries TRBV5-5 and TRBJ2-1; the D is unclear. The germline V and J ends were trimmed by 2 bases and 15 bases, with 12 bases remaining between them. Germline CDR1 and CDR2: SGHKS and YYEKEE (reference sequence). This CDR3 region has 11 residues. For the CDR3, the DNA is TGTGCCAGCAGCTTCAAGTCTAAGGGGTTCTTC. This codes for CASSFKSKGFF.

This clone was seen ten or more times. The V and J genes are TRBV30 and TRBJ2-7, with 11 bases identical to TRBD2. The CDR3 is 19 residues long. Unmatched junction bases numbered 13, after V lost 0 bases and J lost 0 bases. Germline CDR1 GTSNPN, CDR2 SVGIG (reference sequence). This chain's CDR3 is CAWSVQKGTSGWVSYEQYF. CDR3 sequence (DNA): TGTGCCTGGAGTGTACAGAAAGGGACTAGCGGATGGGTCTCCTACGAGCAGTACTTC. The whole variable domain, filled in from reference TRBV30 and TRBJ2-7, reads SQTIHQWPATLVQPVGSPLSLECTVEGTSNPNLYWYRQAAGRGLQLLFYSVGIGQISSEVPQNLSASRPQDRQFILSSKKLLLSDSGFYLCAWSVQKGTSGWVSYEQYFGPGTRLTVT.

This rearrangement joins TRBV27 to TRBJ2-5; D remains unclear. The germline CDR1 and CDR2 sequences are MNHEY and SMNVEV (reference sequence). V was trimmed by 4 bases and J by 9 bases, leaving 15 bases between them. This CDR3 has 13 amino acids. CDR3 nucleotide sequence: TGTGCCAGCAGTTCCGGTGGGGTTGGGGCCCAGTACTTC. This translates into CASSSGGVGAQYF.

This clone was counted between two and nine times. The chain uses TRBV7-2 and TRBJ2-2; 9 bases are shared with TRBD2. CDR3 length: 14 residues. The J segment lost 7 bases and the V segment lost 2 bases, leaving 2 bases of the junction unmatched. Germline CDR1 is SGHTA and CDR2 is FQGNSA. The CDR3 region is CASSLSSGIGELFF. In nucleotides, the CDR3 is TGTGCCAGCAGCTTATCTAGCGGGATCGGGGAGCTGTTTTTT. The whole variable domain, filled in from reference TRBV7-2 and TRBJ2-2, reads GAGVSQSPSNKVTEKGKDVELRCDPISGHTALYWYRQSLGQGLEFLIYFQGNSAPDKSGLPSDRFSAERTGGSVSTLTIQRTQQEDSAVYLCASSLSSGIGELFFGEGSRLTVL.

This clone was detected once. The chain recombines TRBV4-2 with TRBJ1-4; D is unresolved. Germline lookup yields CDR1 LGHNA and CDR2 YNFKEQ. Between the trimmed V and J ends, which lost 4 bases and 5 bases, there was a span of 11 bases. This CDR3 is built from 14 residues. The CDR3 here is CASSLGRYNEKLFF. As DNA, the CDR3 is TGTGCCAGCAGCCTAGGACGGTACAATGAAAAACTGTTTTTT.

The chain recombines TRBV27 with TRBJ2-2, with a possible D match to TRBD1 (6 bases). This CDR3 is 17 amino acids long. The V end was cut by 4 bases, the J end by 5 bases, with 20 bases between. Per germline, CDR1 MNHEY and CDR2 SMNVEV (reference sequence). The CDR3: CASSSPGRGFFTGELFF. As DNA, the CDR3 is TGTGCCAGCAGTTCCCCGGGCAGGGGCTTTTTTACCGGGGAGCTGTTTTTT.

V usage is TRBV5-1 and J usage is TRBJ2-3; D call uncertain. V lost 5 bases to trimming and J lost 3 bases, with 13 bases between them. This CDR3 comprises 14 residues. Per the germline V gene, CDR1 is SGHRS and CDR2 is YFSETQ. In DNA, the CDR3 is TGCGCCAGCAGGTGGACCTCTGAGACAGATACGCAGTATTTT. Protein: CASRWTSETDTQYF.

The V gene is TRBV11-2, the J gene TRBJ2-1, with TRBD2 identical over 8 bases. The CDR3 runs 16 residues. V shed 4 bases and J 0 bases; nucleotides not matched to a gene: 5. Germline V gene data show CDR1 as SGHAT and CDR2 as FQNNGV. For the CDR3, the DNA is TGTGCCAGCAGCTCCACGGGGGGGGACTCCTACAATGAGCAGTTCTTC. Amino acid sequence: CASSSTGGDSYNEQFF.

The chain uses TRBV11-2 and TRBJ1-1, with D uncertain. This CDR3 spans 19 amino acids. Deletions cut 5 bases from V and 1 base from J, with 26 bases between. Germline V lookup: CDR1 SGHAT, CDR2 FQNNGV. The CDR3 DNA is TGTGCCAGCAGCGCACGAGCGGTGAGGGTATCGAACGGGAACACTGAAGCTTTCTTT. Protein product: CASSARAVRVSNGNTEAFF.

The CDR3 bases are TGTGCCTGTCAAAACTGGGGGTACTACAATGAGCAGTTCTTC. Its translation is CACQNWGYYNEQFF. The chain uses TRBV30 and TRBJ2-1; D is tentatively TRBD1 or TRBD2 (5 bases each). This CDR3 spans 14 amino acids. Germline-derived CDR1 and CDR2 are GTSNPN and SVGIG (reference sequence). Trimming shortened V by 6 bases and J by 3 bases, and 15 bases separated the two germline ends.

This chain uses TRBV6-4 with TRBJ2-5, with TRBD2 matching over 8 bases. CDR3 length: 13 residues. The V gene's germline CDR1 is MRHNA and CDR2 SNTAGT. After removal of 3 bases from V and 6 bases from J, the junction contained 3 bases not matched to a gene. CDR3 bases: TGTGCCAGCAGTGAACTAGCGGTCAAGACCCAGTACTTC. Translating it yields CASSELAVKTQYF.

This sequence joins TRBV9 and TRBJ2-7; no definite D call. Germline values: CDR1 SGDLS, CDR2 YYNGEE. The V gene lost 2 bases and the J gene lost 2 bases, with 17 bases spanning the gap. This CDR3 has 16 amino acids. The CDR3 bases are TGTGCCAGCAGCGTGAGAACCGGCAGGTCTACCTACGAGCAGTACTTC. This encodes CASSVRTGRSTYEQYF.

The chain has TRBV18 and TRBJ1-2; 10 bases fit TRBD1. Germline lookup yields CDR1 KGHSH and CDR2 LQKENI. The CDR3 has 15 residues. V was pared by 0 bases and J by 4 bases, with 2 bases of the junction left unmatched. This CDR3 is CASSPPGQGFYGYTF. CDR3 nucleotide sequence: TGTGCCAGCTCACCACCGGGACAGGGGTTCTATGGCTACACCTTC.

J is TRBJ2-7 and V is TRBV30, with 7 bases that match TRBD1. V shed 8 bases and J 3 bases; nucleotides not matched to a gene: 4. The germline V gene has CDR1 GTSNPN and CDR2 SVGIG (reference sequence). This CDR3 comprises 11 residues. In DNA, the CDR3 is TGTGCCGGAGACAGGGTCTACGAGCAGTACTTC. Translation: CAGDRVYEQYF.